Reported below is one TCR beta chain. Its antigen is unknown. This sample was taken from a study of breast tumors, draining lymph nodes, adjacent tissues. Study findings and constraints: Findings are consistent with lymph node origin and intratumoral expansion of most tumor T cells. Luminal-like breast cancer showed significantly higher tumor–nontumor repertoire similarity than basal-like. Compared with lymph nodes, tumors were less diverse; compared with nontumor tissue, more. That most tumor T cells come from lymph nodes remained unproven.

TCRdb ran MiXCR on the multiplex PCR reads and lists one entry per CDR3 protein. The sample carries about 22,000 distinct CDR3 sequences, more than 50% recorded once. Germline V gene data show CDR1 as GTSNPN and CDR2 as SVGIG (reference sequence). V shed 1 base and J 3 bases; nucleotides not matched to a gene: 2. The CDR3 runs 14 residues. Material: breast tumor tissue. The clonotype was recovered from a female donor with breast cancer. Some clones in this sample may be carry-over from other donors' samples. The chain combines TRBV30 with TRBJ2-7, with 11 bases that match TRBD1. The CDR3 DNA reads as TGTGCCTGGAGTGCAGGGACAGGGGGCTACGAGCAGTACTTC. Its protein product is CAWSAGTGGYEQYF.